The subject of this entry is one T cell receptor (delta chain). Its antigen remains unidentified. TCRdb's protein, taken from a much larger clone, differs from this DNA's translation at residue 7, likely owing to a read error; the protein displayed comes from the DNA. The method was multiplex PCR. The instrument given in TCRdb is Illumina MiSeq. From each sorted gammadelta T cell sample, both TCR gamma (TRG) and TCR delta (TRD) chains were sequenced. Per the source publication's procedure: Clonotype tree plots, accumulated frequency of the top 20 clonotypes, diversity index (DI) and D75 metrics were included in the repertoire analyses. TCRdb processed the public reads again with the CATT caller, after which rows with matching DNA were combined. These V and J calls rely on TCRdb rather than the paper's analysis. The sample records more than 45,000 delta-chain clones, approximately 1.7% of which are singletons. The top ten hold about 15% of the sample.

The entry originates in a study of γδ T cells in repeated Plasmodium falciparum infection (dated by TCRdb to the early 2020s). With respect to the entire study: In the natural-infection arm, Malian children exposed to intense seasonal malaria transmission were enrolled and compared against age and gender matched Australian children. Four controlled human malaria infections were administered to five malaria-naive U.S. adults over roughly 600 days by bites from P. falciparum NF54-infected Anopheles stephensi mosquitoes. Controlled-infection subjects were sampled at baseline, immediately before selected infections, and 21 days after each infection. Malian gammadelta TCR repertoires were analysed cross-sectionally during no-transmission periods and longitudinally across acute febrile malaria episodes. The study examined how repeated Plasmodium falciparum infection shapes the human gammadelta T cell repertoire, using natural infection in Mali and controlled human malaria infection.

The CDR3 measures 24 amino acids from cysteine to phenylalanine. Only CDR3 DNA remains: 72 bases, in frame from the first base. Reading the germline V gene gives CDR1 TSWWSYY and CDR2 QGS. The V end gives up 0 bases and the J end 0 bases, leaving 24 bases in the junction not matched to a gene. For bulk TCR repertoire analysis, Vgamma9/Vdelta2+ and Vdelta2-negative gammadelta T cell populations were isolated by flow sorting from peripheral blood mononuclear cells. Overall study outcomes, separate from this receptor: Repeated controlled infections appeared to drive waves of new clonotype selection in Vdelta2-negative, largely Vdelta1+, gammadelta TCR repertoires. A highly stable polyclonal repertoire over time and infection, with many inter-individual overlapping TCRgamma sequences, was shown by Vgamma9/Vdelta2+ TCR repertoires. The Malian cohort came from a small rural village of predominantly one ethnic group, limiting generalizability. Compared with Australian children, Malian children appeared to have Vdelta2-negative gammadelta TCR repertoires that were more clonally expanded, less diverse and less shared. Analysis of inter-individual variability in gammadelta T cell responses was limited by the small size of the controlled-infection cohort.

This chain is built from TRDV1 and TRDJ1, with TRDD3 identical over 11 junction bases. The J gene was missing in TCRdb and was found by matching the end of the DNA to germline. The specimen was gamma-delta T cells from blood. This clonotype was sampled from a pool of human donors (malaria-infected and uninfected, not separated). The nucleotides read TGTGCTCTTGGGGAACTCGGATCCTACCTCCTTCGTACTGGGGGATATATCCACACCGATAAACTCATCTTT. The encoded protein is CALGELGSYLLRTGGYIHTDKLIF.